This record covers a single TCR beta chain. Its antigen is still unknown. Base-call qualities are not available, and no considerably larger clone is one nucleotide away. This entry belongs to a study of cytomegalovirus exposure and HLA in healthy donors (dated by TCRdb to about 2017). In terms of the full investigation: In an earlier analysis of 550 to 750 of the donors, 250 to 350 Gb of sequence data and 117 million unique TCR beta sequences from 150 million to 200 million T cells were reported. The study combined high-throughput TCR immunosequencing, statistical association of individual TCRs with disease status, and machine learning to predict cytomegalovirus infection status. An early release that covered about 600 HLA-typed donors contained around 300 gigabases of sequencing data and tens of millions of unique TCR sequences. In addition to the first cohort of 666 subjects, a separate validation cohort of approximately 120 different subjects was used. Rather than using new phenotypic data, the later analysis identified candidate immune exposures from TCR beta sequences and from how often those sequences occurred across donors. Donor age, sex, ethnicity and CMV serostatus were compiled together with the repertoire data. Four or five DR-DQ haplotypes were handled as single units for association and clustering because linkage in the cohort was strong. The study aimed to test whether cataloging public T cell receptors could reveal signatures of past pathogen exposure. In an earlier analysis of about 590 of the donors, high-throughput TCR beta sequencing was used to judge whether each TCR beta V gene segment behaved as functional or pseudogenic. Class I and class II HLA loci were covered by the typing at four-digit resolution. The genetic ancestry cluster associated with self-reported Caucasian donors included 81% of the 398 genotyped donors. The study profiled the T cell repertoires of around 700 subjects by immunosequencing and related them to cytomegalovirus serostatus. Typing coverage differed by locus: A, B, C, DRB1 and DQB1 were typed in about 620-630 donors, DQA1 in about 560, DPA1 in around 600, and DPB1 in roughly 470. In a later analysis, previously published TCR beta repertoires from some 640 donors were re-analyzed and high-resolution HLA genotyping was added so that TCR occurrence patterns could be studied. In a later genetic analysis, genome-wide SNP genotypes for 398 of the 666 donors were used, and that subset was treated as a discovery cohort. Among roughly 400 genotyped donors of the cohort, an average of roughly 230,000 unique TCR beta nucleotide sequences was sequenced per donor, of which about 19% were non-productive. All discovery cohort repertoires had been generated on a single sequencing platform. The study at large found these results: In a later analysis, several top co-occurrence clusters were reported to appear linked to parvovirus B19, influenza, CMV and Epstein-Barr virus. When HLA alleles, especially DR and DQ, strongly co-occurred, attributing TCR associations to individual alleles was difficult. A later genetic analysis associated a missense DCLRE1C variant with V-gene and J-gene trimming of TCR beta chains, and an independent cohort replicated the association. While some public TCRs were present in many individuals, most TCR sequences turned up only very rarely across donors. The study listed 164 TCR beta chains as associated with cytomegalovirus. The classifier was reported to diagnose cytomegalovirus status with high specificity and sensitivity in both the original cohort and the validation cohort. Presence/absence analyses assumed roughly uniform sequencing depth across donors, an assumption that may not hold. Because counts were too low, 15 or so rarely observed V segments, including chromosome 9 orphons, were excluded from the earlier analysis of a few hundred of the donors. The 87-base-pair reads could not distinguish some IMGT-functional V segments, including TRBV6-2 and TRBV6-3, so those segments were excluded. A later analysis found that most CMV-associated TCR beta chains appeared HLA-restricted, with HLA associations seemingly driven largely by CMV exposure. A cluster of highly shared sequence variants was judged likely to represent a technical artifact of the sequencing pipeline. In an earlier analysis of several hundred of the donors, most TCR beta V segments were observed in productive rearrangements about 90% or about 30% of the time, broadly matching IMGT annotations. A further reported finding was that TCR beta sequences accurately predicted the HLA-A and HLA-B alleles for most subjects in the first cohort. Because HLA typing was unavailable for some donors at each locus, only the typed subset was used in association tests. According to a later analysis, TCR association rates differed among HLA loci, with DRB1 alleles showing the most associated TCRs and HLA-C alleles showing the fewest. According to a later genetic analysis, donors in an Asian-associated ancestry cluster had fewer N-insertions in productive TCRs than the roughly 670-donor mean. In a later analysis, HLA-associated TCR beta chains showed more clonal expansion and lower generation probabilities than non-associated chains that were equally common. Specific HLA alleles were associated with roughly 17,000 TCR beta sequences at a false discovery rate of 0.05 in a later analysis. The cohort was sequenced for TCR beta chains only, and without alpha or paired-chain data the features that could be detected were limited. The authors suggested that the approach could potentially be extended to other disease states and immunological phenotypes. CMV serostatus was the only immune exposure information available for the cohort. Linkage disequilibrium might explain the correlated functional status among segregating V segments, but an unknown experimental factor could not be ruled out. Three of the identified cytomegalovirus-associated TCR beta chains were confirmed in vitro to be specific for cytomegalovirus antigens.

Library construction relied on the immunoSEQ multiplex PCR assay. A mixture of 60 forward primers for TCR Vbeta segments and 13 reverse primers for TCR Jbeta segments was used in the multiplex PCR. The CDR3 region of rearranged TCR beta genes was amplified from genomic DNA by a multiplex PCR assay. The Illumina HiSeq System was used to sequence the amplified TCR beta libraries as 87-base-pair reads. Per the authors' processing: Across the roughly 640 repertoires, a later analysis counted 80 million or so unique TCR beta chains, about 10 million of which were shared by at least two donors. Raw reads were error-corrected and collapsed into unique sequences with a nearest-neighbor algorithm that merged closely related sequences to remove PCR and sequencing errors. To assign V, D and J gene segments, CDR3 sequences were aligned to IMGT reference sequences. For a sequence to be retained, at least a six-nucleotide match to both a V gene segment and a J gene segment was required. Rearrangements were called productive when the CDR3 lacked stop codons and stayed in frame with V and J; all others were non-productive. Following IMGT convention, CDR3 was defined as the stretch from the second conserved V-encoded cysteine up to the conserved J-encoded phenylalanine. The earlier analysis of about 640 of the donors excluded any sequence lacking an unambiguous match to a single V gene segment. In an earlier analysis of some 590 of the donors, a V segment was called functional when productive rearrangements were above 56.7%, and segregating when the standard deviation between donors exceeded 5%. A statistical classification framework was built to diagnose cytomegalovirus status from the catalog of TCR beta chain sequences. V and J gene assignment, in a later analysis, came from comparing TCR nucleotide sequences with IMGT/GENE-DB human TR gene sequences. In a later analysis, CDR3 sequences and most-parsimonious VDJ recombination scenarios were assigned using the TCRdist pipeline. A later analysis defined each TCR beta chain by its CDR3 amino acid sequence plus V-gene family, and excluded reads lacking a unique V-gene family. A later analysis removed 592 highly shared, low-generation-probability nucleotide sequences to deal with suspected cross-contamination and a sequencing artifact. For each public chain, a later analysis derived a clonal expansion index from normalized ranks of inferred template counts within each repertoire. In a later analysis, generation probabilities were computed with a VDJ recombination model fitted to out-of-frame rearrangements, and the resulting probabilities were checked against IGoR. In a later analysis, hypergeometric tests were used to score TCR-TCR, TCR-HLA and TCR-CMV co-occurrence, with a repertoire-size bias correction applied to TCR pairs. In a later analysis, false discovery rates were estimated by permuting HLA or CMV assignments 20 times. In a later analysis, co-occurring TCRs were grouped using DBSCAN, and TCRdist sequence similarity was added for clustering within HLA-allele-positive subsets. For co-occurrence clustering, repertoires with fewer than 30,000 or more than 120,000 public chains were excluded, along with several repertoires with anomalous nucleotide sharing. Drawn from immuneACCESS, this table holds only the in-frame rearrangements with V and J called that TCRdb kept. Clones are partly lost; checked studies trace under half to an unresolved V gene and leave the rest unexplained. The V and J calls and clone size are taken from that table; D and trimming were inferred from the DNA. This sample lists 100,000 or so clones; 74% were detected once. Of the sample, 2% to 2.5% is held by the ten largest clones.

The cohort comprised around 700 healthy bone marrow donors. All cohort members were sampled while nominally healthy, although unrecorded immune exposures were likely present. CMV serostatus was recorded as positive for 289 and negative for about 50% of the roughly 670 cohort members, whereas no CMV serostatus was recorded for the donor in question. Each donor provided a peripheral blood sample, and peripheral blood mononuclear cells were used for TCR beta sequencing. Genomic DNA extraction from the blood cell samples was performed with the Qiagen DNeasy Blood Extraction Kit. Relative to germline, V is 2 bases shorter and J is 4 bases shorter, with 4 bases between their ends. The CDR3 spans 12 residues, from the cysteine through the phenylalanine. Only the CDR3 portion is preserved as DNA: 36 bases, with reading frame beginning at the first base. The germline V gene (reference sequence) supplies CDR1 SGHNT and CDR2 YYREEE.

The chain joins TRBV5-4 to TRBJ1-5, with no confidently assigned D gene. This TCR came from a human donor in good health. Sequencing used PBMCs. The CDR3 protein: CASSFPNQPQHF. The DNA sequence follows: TGTGCCAGCAGCTTCCCGAATCAGCCCCAGCATTTT.